The 27 T cell receptor beta chains in this list originate from one sample, sequenced in a study of CD8+ T cells in alopecia areata. RNA, once extracted, was reverse transcribed into cDNA for use as the sequencing template. Method: immunoSEQ multiplex PCR; TCRdb's copy keeps in-frame clones and lacks some. The top ten hold 1.5% to 2% of the sample, which has around 200,000 clones, roughly 60% seen once. The material was CD4+ T cells sorted from blood, obtained at week 0. These receptors all stem from a human donor with alopecia areata.

The CDR3 sequence is CASSPGTGGPSTQHF. For the CDR3, the DNA is TGTGCCAGTAGTCCCGGGACAGGGGGCCCCTCTACCCAGCATTTT. The chain couples TRBV19 to TRBJ1-5; 12 nucleotides align to TRBD1. This CDR3 has 15 amino acids. Germline CDR1 reads LNHDA; CDR2 reads SQIVND (reference sequence). With V trimmed by 5 bases and J by 11 bases, 10 bases remained unmatched.

The chain joins TRBV7-3 to TRBJ1-1; D perhaps matches TRBD1 (5 bases). Germline V gives CDR1 SGHTA, CDR2 FQGTGA. The length of the CDR3 is 14 residues. Trimming pared 6 bases from V and 1 base from J, leaving 12 bases between. The chain's CDR3 is CASSRPGQNTEAFF. Written as DNA, the CDR3 is TGTGCCAGCAGTCGACCGGGGCAGAACACTGAAGCTTTCTTT.

The rearrangement links TRBV9 to TRBJ2-2, with 7 bases that match TRBD2. The ends lost 0 bases at V and 8 bases at J; junction bases unmatched: 13. Germline values: CDR1 SGDLS, CDR2 YYNGEE. There are 17 residues in the CDR3. CDR3 bases: TGTGCCAGCAGCGTAGCTATTAGCGGGTATACTTCGGGGGAGCTGTTTTTT. It codes for CASSVAISGYTSGELFF.

The chain recombines TRBV25-1 with TRBJ2-7; D not resolved. CDR1 and CDR2 from the germline V gene are MGHDK and SYGVNS. The CDR3 length is 10 residues. The V end lost 10 bases, the J end lost 1 base, and 5 bases lay between the germline ends. DNA of the CDR3: TGTGCCACCGGATCCTACGAGCAGTACTTC. Its protein product is CATGSYEQYF.

The rearrangement joins TRBV30 to TRBJ1-6; the D gene is possibly TRBD1 (5 bases). There are 13 residues in the CDR3. Germline V gene sequence: CDR1 GTSNPN, CDR2 SVGIG (reference sequence). Trimming cost V 8 bases and J 6 bases, with 14 bases left between them. DNA of the CDR3: TGTGCCGGGAACAGGTTGTCTAATTCACCCCTCCACTTT. It translates to CAGNRLSNSPLHF.

V gene TRBV30 combines with J gene TRBJ1-4; D is possibly TRBD1 (5 bases). Germline CDR1 is GTSNPN and CDR2 is SVGIG (reference sequence). The ends were cut back, 5 bases at V and 4 bases at J, with 11 bases in the middle. There are 13 residues in the CDR3. DNA for the CDR3: TGTGCCTGGTCAACAGGATTTAATGAAAAACTGTTTTTT. It encodes CAWSTGFNEKLFF. Full variable domain (rest looked up from reference TRBV30 and TRBJ1-4): SQTIHQWPATLVQPVGSPLSLECTVEGTSNPNLYWYRQAAGRGLQLLFYSVGIGQISSEVPQNLSASRPQDRQFILSSKKLLLSDSGFYLCAWSTGFNEKLFFGSGTQLSVL.

The V and J genes are TRBV9 and TRBJ1-1; TRBD1 matches 9 bases. V was clipped by 4 bases and J by 1 base; unmatched bases: 2. Germline loops: CDR1 SGDLS, CDR2 YYNGEE. There are 14 residues in the CDR3. The CDR3 loop is CASSSGQGNTEAFF. The CDR3 bases are TGTGCCAGCAGCTCGGGACAGGGGAACACTGAAGCTTTCTTT.

This clone was observed many times. The V and J genes are TRBV19 and TRBJ2-4; D gene unclear. CDR1 is LNHDA and CDR2 is SQIVND in the germline V gene (reference sequence). V lost 3 bases and J 6 bases, leaving 18 bases between the germline ends. The CDR3 loop spans 16 amino acids. CDR3 sequence reads: CASSMLSGRSANIQYF. The CDR3 DNA sequence: TGTGCCAGTAGTATGTTGTCTGGTCGGTCGGCAAACATTCAGTACTTC.

The chain recombines TRBV30 with TRBJ1-1, with D possibly TRBD1 on 6 matching bases. V was shortened by 3 bases and J by 8 bases, with 10 bases between the two germline ends. This CDR3 region has 11 residues. Per the germline V gene, CDR1 is GTSNPN and CDR2 is SVGIG (reference sequence). CDR3 protein: CAWSITGEAFF. CDR3 coding DNA: TGTGCCTGGAGCATAACAGGGGAAGCTTTCTTT.

The chain recombines TRBV29-1 with TRBJ1-2; 9 bases map to TRBD1. CDR1 and CDR2 from the germline V gene are SQVTM and ANQGSEA. The CDR3 totals 13 residues. V dropped 7 bases and J dropped 4; count of bases not matched to a gene: 7. The CDR3: CSAGQGSPYGYTF. In nucleotides, the CDR3 is TGCAGCGCCGGACAGGGGTCTCCCTATGGCTACACCTTC.

Only a few counts were recorded for this clone. This chain joins TRBV10-3 and TRBJ1-1; 8 positions agree with TRBD1. With V trimmed by 10 bases and J by 10 bases, 11 bases remained unmatched. The CDR3 length is 12 residues. CDR1 is ENHRY and CDR2 is SYGVKD in the germline V gene. In DNA, the CDR3 is TGTGCCACTGGGGGACAGGTCCTAGGAGCTTTCTTT. Amino acids: CATGGQVLGAFF.

This clone was found a few times. The chain couples TRBV6-5 to TRBJ2-1, with 7 bases fitting TRBD2. Germline CDR1 reads MNHEY; CDR2 reads SVGAGI. Trimming at V came to 7 bases and at J to 6 bases, leaving 9 bases not matched to a gene. The CDR3 is 14 amino acids. The CDR3: CASKVGLAVNEQFF. For the CDR3, the DNA is TGTGCCAGCAAGGTCGGGCTAGCGGTCAATGAGCAGTTCTTC.

The V and J genes are TRBV29-1 and TRBJ1-1, with D possibly being TRBD1 (5 bases). This CDR3 spans 13 amino acids. The V end lost 7 bases, the J end lost 1 base, and 13 bases lay between the germline ends. CDR1 SQVTM and CDR2 ANQGSEA come from the germline V gene. The CDR3 sequence: CSGQGLGNTEAFF. In DNA, the CDR3 is TGCAGCGGGCAGGGACTGGGGAACACTGAAGCTTTCTTT.

V and J are TRBV2 and TRBJ1-5; 9 bases are a match to TRBD1. The junction had 10 bases not matched to a gene; V was cut back by 6 bases and J by 4 bases. The CDR3 contains 16 residues. The germline V gene has CDR1 SNHLY and CDR2 FYNNEI. CDR3 sequence reads: CASSLESGTGNQPQHF. CDR3 DNA: TGTGCCAGCAGCCTCGAATCCGGGACAGGGAATCAGCCCCAGCATTTT.

The V call is TRBV11-2, the J call TRBJ2-3; the match to TRBD1 covers 7 bases. The CDR3 has 15 residues. Looked up from germline, CDR1 is SGHAT and CDR2 is FQNNGV. Trimming cost V 0 bases and J 3 bases; bases outside gene matches: 3. The CDR3 loop is CASSLENRGTDTQYF. For the CDR3, the DNA is TGTGCCAGCAGCTTAGAGAACAGGGGAACAGATACGCAGTATTTT.

The rearrangement uses TRBV30 and TRBJ2-3; D may be TRBD1 (5 bases). Germline V CDR1 and CDR2: GTSNPN, SVGIG (reference sequence). The CDR3 is 15 residues long. The germline V and J ends were trimmed by 0 bases and 2 bases, with 12 bases remaining between them. The CDR3 loop is CAWSVQGRVTDTQYF. DNA for the CDR3: TGTGCCTGGAGTGTTCAGGGTCGAGTCACAGATACGCAGTATTTT.

The chain's CDR3 is CSVQDGAYEQYF. The DNA of the CDR3 is TGCAGCGTCCAAGACGGAGCCTACGAGCAGTACTTC. This chain joins TRBV29-1 and TRBJ2-7; D gene unclear. The CDR3 spans 12 residues. V lost 6 bases and J lost 2, with 11 bases in between. From germline, CDR1 is SQVTM and CDR2 ANQGSEA.

The V call is TRBV2, the J call TRBJ2-7, with TRBD1 identical over 7 bases. Germline V gene data show CDR1 as SNHLY and CDR2 as FYNNEI. V lost 3 bases to trimming and J lost 2 bases; unmatched junction nucleotides: 1. The CDR3 loop spans 13 amino acids. The CDR3 loop is CASSDRGTYEQYF. CDR3 DNA sequence: TGTGCCAGCAGTGACAGGGGGACCTACGAGCAGTACTTC.

The rearrangement links TRBV15 to TRBJ1-4; 8 nucleotides line up with TRBD1. V trimming: 0 bases; J trimming: 0 bases; junction bases outside the gene matches: 12. Germline CDR1 is LNHNV and CDR2 is YYDKDF (reference sequence). The CDR3 extends over 20 amino acids. DNA of the CDR3: TGTGCCACCAGCAGAGAGGCACAGGGGGTAATCCCGCCAACTAATGAAAAACTGTTTTTT. Translating gives CATSREAQGVIPPTNEKLFF.

This clone was counted only a few times. CDR3 region: CASSKQGSSGTDTQYF. The CDR3 DNA follows: TGTGCCAGCAGCAAACAGGGGAGTTCTGGCACAGATACGCAGTATTTT. The V and J genes are TRBV7-3 and TRBJ2-3; 7 nucleotides align to TRBD1. V shed 5 bases, J shed 1 base, and the junction held 9 bases outside the gene matches. The length of the CDR3 is 16 residues. The germline V gene has CDR1 SGHTA and CDR2 FQGTGA.

The chain carries TRBV7-2 and TRBJ2-3; D call uncertain. CDR1 SGHTA and CDR2 FQGNSA come from the germline V gene. With 5 bases removed from V and 0 bases from J, the gap between germline ends came to 3 bases. The CDR3 runs to 12 residues. As DNA, the CDR3 is TGTGCCAGCAGCACTAGCACAGATACGCAGTATTTT. It encodes CASSTSTDTQYF.

V is TRBV7-9 and J is TRBJ2-6; 9 nucleotides match TRBD2. V was pared by 5 bases and J by 0 bases, with 11 bases of the junction left unmatched. The CDR3 runs 19 residues. Germline V gene data show CDR1 as SEHNR and CDR2 as FQNEAQ (reference sequence). This chain's CDR3 is CASSGLSTSGGSGANVLTF. The DNA of the CDR3 is TGTGCCAGCAGCGGTCTTTCGACTAGCGGTGGCTCTGGGGCCAACGTCCTGACTTTC.

The V gene is TRBV2, the J gene TRBJ2-7, with D perhaps matching TRBD1 (6 bases). The germline V and J ends were trimmed by 1 base and 0 bases, with 10 bases remaining between them. Germline loops: CDR1 SNHLY, CDR2 FYNNEI. The CDR3 is made up of 15 amino acids. The CDR3 sequence: CASSEVGDISYEQYF. Written as DNA, the CDR3 is TGTGCCAGCAGTGAAGTAGGGGACATCTCCTACGAGCAGTACTTC.

The rearrangement joins TRBV4-3 to TRBJ2-3, with TRBD2 matching over 12 bases. The CDR3 is 17 residues long. V was clipped by 0 bases and J by 2 bases; unmatched bases: 3. Germline V gene sequence: CDR1 LGHNA, CDR2 YSLEER. CDR3 coding DNA: TGCGCCAGCAGCCAAGATACTAGCGGGGGGATCACAGATACGCAGTATTTT. This translates into CASSQDTSGGITDTQYF.

The chain links TRBV7-9 to TRBJ2-5; 7 nucleotides agree with TRBD1. The length of the CDR3 is 19 residues. The V segment lost 5 bases and the J segment 4 bases; nucleotides outside the gene matches: 22. Germline CDR1 is SEHNR and CDR2 is FQNEAQ (reference sequence). CDR3 sequence reads: CASSPRARKTGDMGETQYF. DNA for the CDR3: TGTGCCAGCAGCCCTCGGGCGAGGAAAACAGGGGATATGGGAGAGACCCAGTACTTC. The full variable domain, with the rest looked up from reference TRBV7-9 and TRBJ2-5, is DTGVSQNPRHKITKRGQNVTFRCDPISEHNRLYWYRQTLGQGPEFLTYFQNEAQLEKSRLLSDRFSAERPKGSFSTLEIQRTEQGDSAMYLCASSPRARKTGDMGETQYFGPGTRLLVL.

The chain uses TRBV4-2 and TRBJ1-1, with unresolved D. V was pared by 0 bases and J by 2 bases, with 4 bases between. Germline-derived CDR1 and CDR2 are LGHNA and YNFKEQ. The CDR3 runs to 13 residues. This CDR3 reads CASSQEANTEAFF. The CDR3 DNA follows: TGTGCCAGCAGCCAAGAGGCCAACACTGAAGCTTTCTTT.

The chain couples TRBV7-3 to TRBJ1-1, with TRBD1 identical over 7 bases. The CDR3 runs 16 residues. With 2 bases clipped from V and 0 bases from J, the junction kept 6 bases outside the gene matches. Per germline, CDR1 SGHTA and CDR2 FQGTGA. The CDR3 sequence: CASSLLGGRVNTEAFF. As DNA, the CDR3 is TGTGCCAGCAGCTTATTAGGGGGCAGAGTGAACACTGAAGCTTTCTTT.